The clone carrying this T cell receptor beta chain was picked up many times. Antigen: not known. These data originate in a study of T cell repertoires in cytomegalovirus infection. The overall study: Signatures in public TCR beta sequences pointed to both CMV infection and matching HLA type. The study, taken as a whole, reports: HLA-C-restricted TCR beta clonotypes specific for CMV led the ex vivo response.

Using its own MiXCR run on the reads, TCRdb lists one record per CDR3 protein. Altogether about 83,000 distinct CDR3 sequences are present, roughly 44% being singletons, with the ten largest covering just over 90%. The CDR3 length is 14 residues. V lost 6 bases, J lost 2 bases, and 11 bases lay in between. CDR1 SEHNR and CDR2 FQNEAQ come from the germline V gene (reference sequence). The chain links TRBV7-9 to TRBJ1-5, with TRBD1 as a possible D gene (5 bases). The starting material was CD8+ T cells from cultured PBMCs, obtained from culture after CMV antigen stimulation. The clonotype originates from a human donor in good health (CMV status not recorded). Some clones in this sample may be carry-over from other donors' samples. In nucleotides, the CDR3 is TGTGCCAGCAGTATTGTGGGGGGCAATCAGCCCCAGCATTTT. Its translation is CASSIVGGNQPQHF.